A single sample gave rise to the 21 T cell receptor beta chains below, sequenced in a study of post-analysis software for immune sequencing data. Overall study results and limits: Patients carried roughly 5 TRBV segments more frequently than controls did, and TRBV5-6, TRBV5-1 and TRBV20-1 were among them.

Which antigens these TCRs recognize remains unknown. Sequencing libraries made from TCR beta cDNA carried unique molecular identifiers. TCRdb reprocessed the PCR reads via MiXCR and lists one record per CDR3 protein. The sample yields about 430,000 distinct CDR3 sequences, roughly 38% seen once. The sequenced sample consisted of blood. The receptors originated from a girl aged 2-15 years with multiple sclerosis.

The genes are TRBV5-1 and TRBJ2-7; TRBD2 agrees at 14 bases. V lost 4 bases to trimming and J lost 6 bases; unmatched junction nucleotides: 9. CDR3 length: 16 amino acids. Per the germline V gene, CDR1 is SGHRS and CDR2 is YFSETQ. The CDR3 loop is CASSTPGLAGVAEQYF. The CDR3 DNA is TGCGCCAGCAGCACGCCGGGACTAGCGGGAGTCGCCGAGCAGTACTTC.

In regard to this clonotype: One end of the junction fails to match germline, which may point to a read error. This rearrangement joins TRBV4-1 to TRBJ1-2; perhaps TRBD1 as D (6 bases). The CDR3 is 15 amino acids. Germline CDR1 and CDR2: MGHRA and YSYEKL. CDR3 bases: TGCGCCAGCAGCCCCTTACAGGGCTCGGAATATGGTTACACCTTC. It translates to CASSPLQGSEYGYTF.

The CDR3 DNA reads as TGCAGTGCTAGAGATGTAGCGGGGGACTACAATGAGCAGTTCTTC. Protein: CSARDVAGDYNEQFF. The chain links TRBV20-1 to TRBJ2-1, with 9 bases lining up with TRBD2. Trimming cost V 0 bases and J 3 bases; bases outside gene matches: 3. This CDR3 spans 15 amino acids. Germline V gene sequence: CDR1 DFQATT, CDR2 SNEGSKA (reference sequence).

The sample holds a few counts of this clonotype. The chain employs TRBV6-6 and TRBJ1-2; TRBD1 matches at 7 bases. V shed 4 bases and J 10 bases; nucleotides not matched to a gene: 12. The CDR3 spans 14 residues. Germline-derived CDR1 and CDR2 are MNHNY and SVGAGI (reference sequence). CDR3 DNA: TGTGCCAGCAGTTCAACAGGGGTAGCCGATGTCTACACCTTC. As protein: CASSSTGVADVYTF.

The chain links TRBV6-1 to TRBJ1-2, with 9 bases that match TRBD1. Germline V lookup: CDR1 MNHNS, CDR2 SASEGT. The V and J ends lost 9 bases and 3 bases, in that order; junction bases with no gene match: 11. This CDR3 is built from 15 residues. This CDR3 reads CASTRQGVDYYGYTF. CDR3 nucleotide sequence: TGTGCCAGTACACGACAGGGGGTCGACTACTATGGCTACACCTTC.

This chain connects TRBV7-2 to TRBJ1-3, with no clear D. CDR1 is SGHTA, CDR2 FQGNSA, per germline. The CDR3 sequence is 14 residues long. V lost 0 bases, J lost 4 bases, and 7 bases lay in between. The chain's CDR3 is CASSLAGLGNTIYF. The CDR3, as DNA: TGTGCCAGCAGCTTAGCAGGGCTCGGAAACACCATATATTTT.

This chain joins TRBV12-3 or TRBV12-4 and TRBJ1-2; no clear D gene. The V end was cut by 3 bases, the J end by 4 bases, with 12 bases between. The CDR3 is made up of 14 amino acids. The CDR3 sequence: CASSFPPSFYGYTF. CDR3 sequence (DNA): TGTGCCAGCAGTTTCCCCCCATCCTTCTATGGCTACACCTTC.

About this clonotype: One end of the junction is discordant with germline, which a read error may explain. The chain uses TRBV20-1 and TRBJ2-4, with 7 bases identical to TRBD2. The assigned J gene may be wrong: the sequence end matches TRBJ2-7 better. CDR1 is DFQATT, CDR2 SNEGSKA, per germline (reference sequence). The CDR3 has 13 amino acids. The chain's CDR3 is CSTRRDYYYEQYF. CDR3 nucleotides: TGCAGTACTAGACGGGACTATTACTACGAGCAGTACTTC.

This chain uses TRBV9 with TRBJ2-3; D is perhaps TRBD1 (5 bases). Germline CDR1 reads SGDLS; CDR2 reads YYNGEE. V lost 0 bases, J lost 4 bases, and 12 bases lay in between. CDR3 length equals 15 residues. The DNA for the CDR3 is TGTGCCAGCAGCGTAGCTCAAGGACACGCAGATACGCAGTATTTT. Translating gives CASSVAQGHADTQYF. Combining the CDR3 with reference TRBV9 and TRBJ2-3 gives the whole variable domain DSGVTQTPKHLITATGQRVTLRCSPRSGDLSVYWYQQSLDQGLQFLIQYYNGEERAKGNILERFSAQQFPDLHSELNLSSLELGDSALYFCASSVAQGHADTQYFGPGTRLTVL.

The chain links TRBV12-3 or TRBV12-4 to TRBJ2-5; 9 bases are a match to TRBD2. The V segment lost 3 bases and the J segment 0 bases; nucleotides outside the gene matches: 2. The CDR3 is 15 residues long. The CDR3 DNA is TGTGCCAGCAGTTTGCGGGAGGGGTACCAAGAGACCCAGTACTTC. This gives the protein CASSLREGYQETQYF.

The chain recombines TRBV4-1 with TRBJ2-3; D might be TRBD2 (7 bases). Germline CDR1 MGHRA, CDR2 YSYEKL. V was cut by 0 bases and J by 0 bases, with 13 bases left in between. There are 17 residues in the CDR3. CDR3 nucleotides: TGCGCCAGCAGCCAAGACCCGGCGGGGGCTAGCACAGATACGCAGTATTTT. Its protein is CASSQDPAGASTDTQYF.

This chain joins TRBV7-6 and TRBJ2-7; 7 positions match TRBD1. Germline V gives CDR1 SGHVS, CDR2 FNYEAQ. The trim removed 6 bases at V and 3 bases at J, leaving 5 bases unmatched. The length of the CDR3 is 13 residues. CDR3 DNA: TGTGCCAGCAGGCCTCGGGACAGCTACGAGCAGTACTTC. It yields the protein CASRPRDSYEQYF.

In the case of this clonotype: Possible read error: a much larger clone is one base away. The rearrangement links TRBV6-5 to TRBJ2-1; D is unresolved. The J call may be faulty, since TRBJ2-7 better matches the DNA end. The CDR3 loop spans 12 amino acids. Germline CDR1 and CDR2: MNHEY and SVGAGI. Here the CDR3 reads CASSLSDNEQYF. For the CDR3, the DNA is TGTGCCAGCAGTTTAAGCGACAATGAGCAGTACTTC.

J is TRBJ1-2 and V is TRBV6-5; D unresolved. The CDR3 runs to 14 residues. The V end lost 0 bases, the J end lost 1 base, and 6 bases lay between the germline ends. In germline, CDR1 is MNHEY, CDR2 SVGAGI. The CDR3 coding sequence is TGTGCCAGCAGTTACTCGCCAGATAACTATGGCTACACCTTC. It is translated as CASSYSPDNYGYTF.

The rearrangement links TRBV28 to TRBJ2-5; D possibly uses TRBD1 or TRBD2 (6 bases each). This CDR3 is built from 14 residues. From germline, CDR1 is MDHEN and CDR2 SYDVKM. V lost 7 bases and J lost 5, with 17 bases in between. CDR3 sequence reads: CASKSRGGSETQYF. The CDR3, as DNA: TGTGCCAGCAAGTCGAGAGGGGGGAGCGAGACCCAGTACTTC.

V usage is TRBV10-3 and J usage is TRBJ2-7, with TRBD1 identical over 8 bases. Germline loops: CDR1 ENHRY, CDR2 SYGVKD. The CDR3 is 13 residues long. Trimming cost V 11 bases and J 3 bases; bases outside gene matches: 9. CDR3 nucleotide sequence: TGTGCCGTAGGACAGGGAAGCGGCTACGAGCAGTACTTC. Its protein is CAVGQGSGYEQYF.

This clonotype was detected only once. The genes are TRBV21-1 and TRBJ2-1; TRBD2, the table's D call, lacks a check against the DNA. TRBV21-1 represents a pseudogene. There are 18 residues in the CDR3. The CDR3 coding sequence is TGTGCCAGCAGCTCCCTGCCGACTAGCGGGGGCTCCTACAATGAGCAGTTCTTC. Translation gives CASSSLPTSGGSYNEQFF.

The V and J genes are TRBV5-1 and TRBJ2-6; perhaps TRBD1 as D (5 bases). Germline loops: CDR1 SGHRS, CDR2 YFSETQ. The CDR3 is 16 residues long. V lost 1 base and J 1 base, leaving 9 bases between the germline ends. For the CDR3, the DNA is TGCGCCAGCAGCTTGCAGGGTTCGTCTGGGGCCAACGTCCTGACTTTC. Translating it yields CASSLQGSSGANVLTF.

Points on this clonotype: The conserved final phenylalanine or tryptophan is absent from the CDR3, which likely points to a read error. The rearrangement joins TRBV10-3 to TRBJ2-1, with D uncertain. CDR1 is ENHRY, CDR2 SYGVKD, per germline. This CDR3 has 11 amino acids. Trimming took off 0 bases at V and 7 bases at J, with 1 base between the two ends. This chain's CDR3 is CAISESNEQFV. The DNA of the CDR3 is TGTGCCATCAGTGAGTCGAATGAGCAGTTCGTC.

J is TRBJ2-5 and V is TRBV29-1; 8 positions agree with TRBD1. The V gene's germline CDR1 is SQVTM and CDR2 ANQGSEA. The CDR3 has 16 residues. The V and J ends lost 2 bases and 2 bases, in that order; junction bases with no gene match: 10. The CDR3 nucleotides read TGCAGCGTTGAAAAAACCCCCAGGGGGCGGCAAGAGACCCAGTACTTC. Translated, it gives CSVEKTPRGRQETQYF.

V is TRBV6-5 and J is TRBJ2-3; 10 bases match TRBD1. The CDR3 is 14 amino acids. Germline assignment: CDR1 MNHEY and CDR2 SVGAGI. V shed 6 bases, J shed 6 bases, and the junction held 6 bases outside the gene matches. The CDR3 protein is CASRTGGGWDTQYF. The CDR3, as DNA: TGTGCCAGCAGGACAGGGGGCGGTTGGGATACGCAGTATTTT.